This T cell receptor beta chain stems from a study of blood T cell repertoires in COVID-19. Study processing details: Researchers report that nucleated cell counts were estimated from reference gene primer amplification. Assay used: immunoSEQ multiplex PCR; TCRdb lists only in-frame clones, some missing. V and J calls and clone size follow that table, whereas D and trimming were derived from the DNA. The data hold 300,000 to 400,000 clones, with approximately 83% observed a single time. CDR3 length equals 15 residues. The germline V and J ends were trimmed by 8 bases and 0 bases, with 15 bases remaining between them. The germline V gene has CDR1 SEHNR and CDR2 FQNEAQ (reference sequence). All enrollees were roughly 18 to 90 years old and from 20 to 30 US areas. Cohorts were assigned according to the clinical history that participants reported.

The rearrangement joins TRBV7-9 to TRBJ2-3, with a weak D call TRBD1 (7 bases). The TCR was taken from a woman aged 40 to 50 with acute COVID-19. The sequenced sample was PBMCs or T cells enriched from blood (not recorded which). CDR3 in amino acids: CASGRTGGSTDTQYF. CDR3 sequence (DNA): TGTGCCAGCGGGAGGACAGGAGGAAGCACAGATACGCAGTATTTT. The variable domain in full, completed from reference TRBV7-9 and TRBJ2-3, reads DTGVSQNPRHKITKRGQNVTFRCDPISEHNRLYWYRQTLGQGPEFLTYFQNEAQLEKSRLLSDRFSAERPKGSFSTLEIQRTEQGDSAMYLCASGRTGGSTDTQYFGPGTRLTVL.